Presented here are 27 T cell receptor beta chains from one specimen sequenced in a study of blood T cell repertoires in COVID-19 (dated by TCRdb to between 2020 and 2021). Libraries were made using the immunoSEQ multiplex PCR assay. The source is immuneACCESS, and TCRdb retained only in-frame sequences with V and J called. Part of the clones is not carried over; for the studies checked, unresolved V genes explain less than half of this, and the remainder is unexplained. The sample table shows 200,000 to 250,000 clones, and nearly 90% are seen once. The ten top clones hold roughly 12% of the sample. Specimen: peripheral blood. These receptors came from a woman under 30 who had recovered from COVID-19.

The chain is built from TRBV27 and TRBJ2-7; 8 nucleotides agree with TRBD1. CDR1 and CDR2 (germline): MNHEY, SMNVEV (reference sequence). After removal of 4 bases from V and 5 bases from J, the junction contained 10 bases not matched to a gene. This CDR3 contains 15 residues. Here the CDR3 DNA reads TGTGCCAGCAGTTCCGCTCCAGGGGGCTGGGACGAGCAGTACTTC. Translated: CASSSAPGGWDEQYF.

The chain combines TRBV7-2 with TRBJ1-2; 9 positions agree with TRBD1. CDR1 and CDR2 from the germline V gene are SGHTA and FQGNSA. CDR3 length equals 16 residues. The V segment lost 4 bases and the J segment 6 bases; nucleotides outside the gene matches: 12. The DNA of the CDR3 is TGTGCCAGCAGCTCTCGGACCGGGACAGGGACGAATGGCTACACCTTC. The encoded protein is CASSSRTGTGTNGYTF. Using reference TRBV7-2 and TRBJ1-2 for the parts outside the CDR3, the full variable domain is GAGVSQSPSNKVTEKGKDVELRCDPISGHTALYWYRQSLGQGLEFLIYFQGNSAPDKSGLPSDRFSAERTGGSVSTLTIQRTQQEDSAVYLCASSSRTGTGTNGYTFGSGTRLTVV.

The rearrangement joins TRBV12-3 or TRBV12-4 to TRBJ2-7; 9 bases line up with TRBD1. The CDR3 sequence is 11 residues long. V trimming: 6 bases; J trimming: 7 bases; junction bases outside the gene matches: 1. The CDR3 coding sequence is TGTGCCAGCAGGACAGGGGGAGAGCAGTACTTC. The encoded protein is CASRTGGEQYF.

The chain joins TRBV2 to TRBJ2-2, with TRBD2 matching 7 bases. Germline V CDR1 and CDR2: SNHLY, FYNNEI. V lost 6 bases, J lost 6 bases, and 7 bases stayed unmatched. CDR3 length: 14 residues. CDR3 protein: CASRAGDLAGELFF. The DNA for the CDR3 is TGTGCCAGCAGGGCGGGAGATTTAGCCGGGGAGCTGTTTTTT.

The chain is built from TRBV12-3 or TRBV12-4 and TRBJ1-2; D is possibly TRBD1 (6 bases). Deletions cut 4 bases from V and 6 bases from J, with 12 bases between. The length of the CDR3 is 13 residues. CDR3 sequence (DNA): TGTGCCAGCAGTTACAGGGTTTCAAATGGCTACACCTTC. It encodes CASSYRVSNGYTF.

In DNA, the CDR3 is TGTGCCAGCATGGGAGACATTGATCAGCCCCAGCATTTT. Translated, it gives CASMGDIDQPQHF. The chain is built from TRBV6-5 and TRBJ1-5; D is uncertain. Germline CDR1 MNHEY, CDR2 SVGAGI. The germline V and J ends were trimmed by 7 bases and 5 bases, with 12 bases remaining between them. The CDR3 length is 13 residues.

The chain couples TRBV6-2 or TRBV6-3 to TRBJ2-5; D is ambiguous. From germline, CDR1 is MNHEY and CDR2 SVGEGT. The V end was cut by 2 bases, the J end by 5 bases, with 9 bases between. The CDR3 covers 13 residues. CDR3: CASSYVGQETQYF. In nucleotides, the CDR3 is TGTGCCAGCAGTTACGTTGGGCAGGAGACCCAGTACTTC.

In DNA form, the CDR3 reads TGTGCCAGCAGTGAAGAGGTTAGCGGGCCCTACAATGAGCAGTTCTTC. Its protein product is CASSEEVSGPYNEQFF. This sequence joins TRBV2 and TRBJ2-1, with 7 bases lining up with TRBD2. Germline-derived CDR1 and CDR2 are SNHLY and FYNNEI. J gave up 2 bases and V 1 base, and 5 bases lay outside the gene matches. The CDR3 has 16 residues.

J is TRBJ2-7 and V is TRBV5-3, with 15 bases identical to TRBD2. TRBV5-3 is classed as an ORF, of uncertain function. The CDR3 loop spans 15 amino acids. After removal of 4 bases from V and 3 bases from J, the junction contained 2 bases not matched to a gene. CDR3 coding DNA: TGTGCCAGAAGCGGGACTAGCGGGAGGCTCTACGAGCAGTACTTC. It translates to CARSGTSGRLYEQYF.

The chain couples TRBV4-2 to TRBJ1-3; possible D gene TRBD1, 5 bases. The CDR3 sequence is 15 residues long. CDR1 is LGHNA, CDR2 YNFKEQ, per germline. The V end lost 3 bases, the J end lost 0 bases, and 9 bases lay between the germline ends. CDR3 residues: CASSQGGRSGNTIYF. For the CDR3, the DNA is TGTGCCAGCAGCCAGGGGGGTCGCTCTGGAAACACCATATATTTT.

This clone showed up just a few times. The chain couples TRBV6-2 or TRBV6-3 to TRBJ1-1, with D maybe TRBD1 (6 bases). This CDR3 is built from 13 residues. Germline CDR1 is MNHEY and CDR2 is SVGEGT. V dropped 2 bases and J dropped 6 bases, with 10 bases sitting between them. In DNA, the CDR3 is TGTGCCAGCAGTTACGGGGGGGCCGCTGAAGCTTTCTTT. Its translation is CASSYGGAAEAFF.

The chain employs TRBV19 and TRBJ1-6, with D maybe TRBD1 (5 bases). The CDR3 runs to 15 residues. The germline V and J ends were trimmed by 6 bases and 0 bases, with 9 bases remaining between them. CDR1 and CDR2 from the germline V gene are LNHDA and SQIVND (reference sequence). This CDR3 is CASRERGSYNSPLHF. The CDR3 DNA reads as TGTGCCAGTAGAGAAAGGGGCTCCTATAATTCACCCCTCCACTTT.

The V gene is TRBV9, the J gene TRBJ2-3; TRBD2 aligns across 12 bases. Trimming removed 4 bases from V and 5 bases from J; junction bases left unmatched: 2. The CDR3 spans 14 residues. CDR1 and CDR2 (germline): SGDLS, YYNGEE. This chain's CDR3 is CASSLAGGVDTQYF. The CDR3 DNA is TGTGCCAGCAGCCTAGCGGGAGGGGTAGATACGCAGTATTTT.

The chain has TRBV12-3 or TRBV12-4 and TRBJ1-1; unclear D gene. The CDR3 sequence is 13 residues long. Deletions cut 3 bases from V and 1 base from J, with 6 bases between. CDR3 sequence (DNA): TGTGCCAGCAGTTTGACGGGGAACACTGAAGCTTTCTTT. This sequence encodes CASSLTGNTEAFF.

On this clone: This sample also contains other DNA sequences that code for the same CDR3. The gene calls are TRBV20-1 and TRBJ2-5; D call uncertain. Trimming stripped 6 bases from V and 4 bases from J, with 9 bases between. This CDR3 comprises 11 residues. The germline V gene encodes CDR1 DFQATT and CDR2 SNEGSKA (reference sequence). CDR3 sequence (DNA): TGCAGTGCCCGGGTTGGAGAGACCCAGTACTTC. This translates into CSARVGETQYF.

The rearrangement uses TRBV19 and TRBJ2-1, with TRBD1 as a possible D gene (6 bases). Looked up from germline, CDR1 is LNHDA and CDR2 is SQIVND (reference sequence). V lost 4 bases and J lost 4, with 11 bases in between. The CDR3 is made up of 14 amino acids. This CDR3 is CASSTLDRYNEQFF. In nucleotides, the CDR3 is TGTGCCAGTAGTACCCTGGACAGATACAATGAGCAGTTCTTC.

The chain combines TRBV9 with TRBJ2-1; TRBD1 aligns across 9 bases. Losses at the gene ends were 0 bases for V and 8 bases for J; bases not matched to a gene: 6. CDR1 is SGDLS and CDR2 is YYNGEE in the germline V gene. The CDR3 has 15 amino acids. The CDR3 nucleotides are TGTGCCAGCAGCGTAGCGGGACAGGGTAGGGATGAGCAGTTCTTC. It translates to CASSVAGQGRDEQFF.

The chain has TRBV2 and TRBJ1-5; possible D gene TRBD1, 6 bases. From germline, CDR1 is SNHLY and CDR2 FYNNEI. There are 14 residues in the CDR3. Trimming took 7 bases from V and 1 from J, leaving 11 bases between them. Written as DNA, the CDR3 is TGTGCCAGCATGACGGACAGAAGCAATCAGCCCCAGCATTTT. It specifies CASMTDRSNQPQHF. The full variable domain, with the rest looked up from reference TRBV2 and TRBJ1-5, is EPEVTQTPSHQVTQMGQEVILRCVPISNHLYFYWYRQILGQKVEFLVSFYNNEISEKSEIFDDQFSVERPDGSNFTLKIRSTKLEDSAMYFCASMTDRSNQPQHFGDGTRLSIL.

The V call is TRBV5-8, the J call TRBJ1-1, with a possible D match to TRBD1 (5 bases). Germline loops: CDR1 SGHTS, CDR2 YDEGEE. V lost 3 bases to trimming and J lost 7 bases, with 10 bases between them. This CDR3 is 12 amino acids long. CDR3 bases: TGTGCCAGCAGCTGGCGGGACGGTGAAGCTTTCTTT. Protein sequence: CASSWRDGEAFF.

This clone was detected only once. This sequence joins TRBV2 and TRBJ1-2, with D hard to call. The CDR3 is 12 amino acids. With 4 bases removed from V and 8 bases from J, the gap between germline ends came to 11 bases. Germline CDR1 and CDR2: SNHLY and FYNNEI. CDR3 coding DNA: TGTGCCAGCAGTGTTGGCGTGAGGGGCTACACCTTC. Amino acid sequence: CASSVGVRGYTF.

This clone has just one count. The genes are TRBV18 and TRBJ1-2, with TRBD1 matching over 9 bases. The CDR3 extends over 17 amino acids. J lost 3 bases, V lost 2 bases, and 10 bases had no gene match. Germline V gives CDR1 KGHSH, CDR2 LQKENI. The CDR3 sequence is CASSPSTTGGAHYGYTF. The DNA of the CDR3 is TGTGCCAGCTCACCATCCACTACAGGGGGCGCTCACTATGGCTACACCTTC.

This clone showed up just a few times. The chain links TRBV24-1 to TRBJ2-2; D remains ambiguous. The CDR3 consists of 13 residues. Germline loops: CDR1 KGHDR, CDR2 SFDVKD. Trimming took off 5 bases at V and 1 base at J, with 4 bases between the two ends. CDR3 protein: CATSAENTGELFF. The CDR3 DNA reads as TGTGCCACCAGTGCAGAGAACACCGGGGAGCTGTTTTTT.

The CDR3 DNA reads TGTGCCAGCAGCCAAGAGACTAGCGCAGACAATGAGCAGTTCTTC. This translates into CASSQETSADNEQFF. The chain uses TRBV4-2 and TRBJ2-1, with TRBD2 identical over 8 bases. The V segment lost 0 bases and the J segment 5 bases; nucleotides outside the gene matches: 3. This CDR3 spans 15 amino acids. Germline V gene sequence: CDR1 LGHNA, CDR2 YNFKEQ.

This chain connects TRBV4-2 to TRBJ1-1; 7 nucleotides align to TRBD1. Germline V gene data show CDR1 as LGHNA and CDR2 as YNFKEQ. The CDR3 contains 16 residues. V was clipped by 4 bases and J by 0 bases; unmatched bases: 8. The CDR3 DNA is TGTGCCAGCAGCCCGAGGGACAGCGCATTGAACACTGAAGCTTTCTTT. It translates to CASSPRDSALNTEAFF.

V gene TRBV7-9 combines with J gene TRBJ2-3; D perhaps matches TRBD1 (6 bases). CDR1 and CDR2 (germline): SEHNR, FQNEAQ (reference sequence). Trimming took 10 bases from V and 2 from J, leaving 22 bases between them. The CDR3 length is 16 residues. CDR3 amino acids: CANWLVRDINTDTQYF. The CDR3 region has the DNA TGTGCCAACTGGCTGGTCCGGGACATTAACACAGATACGCAGTATTTT.

The gene calls are TRBV19 and TRBJ1-5; no clear D. Trimming pared 3 bases from V and 1 base from J, leaving 22 bases between. Germline CDR1 reads LNHDA; CDR2 reads SQIVND (reference sequence). The CDR3 runs to 19 residues. Here the CDR3 reads CASSMWRVLGESSNQPQHF. The CDR3 coding sequence is TGTGCCAGTAGTATGTGGCGGGTCTTGGGTGAATCGAGCAATCAGCCCCAGCATTTT.

The chain combines TRBV30 with TRBJ2-7; perhaps TRBD2 as D (6 bases). The V gene lost 1 base and the J gene lost 4 bases, with 26 bases spanning the gap. CDR3 length equals 18 residues. Germline-derived CDR1 and CDR2 are GTSNPN and SVGIG (reference sequence). The chain's CDR3 is CAWSAGRTFREPGYEQYF. The CDR3 DNA reads TGTGCCTGGAGTGCAGGCCGGACTTTTCGGGAGCCTGGGTACGAGCAGTACTTC.